The clone carrying this T cell receptor (beta chain) was detected a few times. Its antigen is unidentified. CDR1 DFQATT and CDR2 SNEGSKA come from the germline V gene (reference sequence). The length of the CDR3 is 11 residues. Trimming shortened V by 5 bases and J by 4 bases, and 9 bases separated the two germline ends. This entry comes from a study of regulatory T cells in long-lasting Graves disease. Regarding the study as a whole: Persistent disease samples used TRBV28, TRBJ1-2 and TRBJ2-5 preferentially.

For TCR beta, libraries came from iRepertoire HTBI primers and Arm-PCR of CDR3 regions. TCRdb used MiXCR to reprocess the multiplex PCR reads, holding one entry per CDR3 protein. The data show 450,000 to 600,000 distinct CDR3 sequences, about 16% seen once. Time point described: newly diagnosed GD, antithyroid drugs for less than 3 months. PBMC-extracted RNA yielded the TCR library. The source of the patients was an endocrinology department in Xi'an, China. These data were also filed under a second study, of T cells in Graves' hyperthyroidism and ophthalmopathy. From that second work: Graves' hyperthyroidism qualified as stable when ophthalmopathy did not progress within 18 months.

Source: peripheral blood mononuclear cells (PBMCs), taken at new diagnosis, from a patient treated with antithyroid drugs. The genes are TRBV20-1 and TRBJ2-7; the D call may be TRBD1 or TRBD2 (5 bases each). The receptor's source is a man aged 35 to 55 with Graves disease. Written as DNA, the CDR3 is TGCAGTGCTCGGGACCATTACGAGCAGTACTTC. Translating gives CSARDHYEQYF.